A selection of T cell receptor beta chains follows, all from one sample in a study of cytomegalovirus exposure and HLA in healthy donors. Using immunoSEQ multiplex PCR, the repertoire was profiled, and TCRdb retains in-frame clones only, with some absent. The sample holds fewer than 90,000 clones; roughly 67% are singletons and the top ten take about 7.6%. The specimen was PBMCs. The source of these receptors is a man aged 35 to 55 in good health and CMV-seropositive. CDR3s include the opening cysteine and the closing phenylalanine or tryptophan. D genes are given only for firm matches. The size field is filled for only some rows; it gives once, few, many or a size class.

abundance,v_gene,d_gene,j_gene,CDR3nt,CDR3aa
.,TRBV13,TRBD1,TRBJ1-3,TGTGCCAGCAGCTTGAGGGGGGACAGCCACTCTGGAAACACCATATATTTT,CASSLRGDSHSGNTIYF
.,TRBV28,TRBD1,TRBJ2-4,TGTGCCAGCAGCTCGGGACAGGGAGGGAAAAACATTCAGTACTTC,CASSSGQGGKNIQYF
.,TRBV6-5,.,TRBJ2-2,TGTGCCAGCAGTTATGGTCAGAACATCGGGGAGCTGTTTTTT,CASSYGQNIGELFF
once,TRBV4-1,.,TRBJ2-3,TGCGCCAGCAGCCAAGATGGCAGGGGCACAGATACGCAGTATTTT,CASSQDGRGTDTQYF
once,TRBV6-5,TRBD1,TRBJ1-2,TGTGCCAGCAGTTACTCTCCTTTGGACAGGGGAGCTGGCTACACCTTC,CASSYSPLDRGAGYTF
.,TRBV9,.,TRBJ1-2,TGTGCCAGCAGAGCACTGGGGGGGATATATGGCTACACCTTC,CASRALGGIYGYTF
.,TRBV7-8,TRBD2,TRBJ2-7,TGTGCCAGCAGCCCCCGCGGCGGGAGCATCTACGAGCAGTACTTC,CASSPRGGSIYEQYF
few,TRBV11-1,TRBD1,TRBJ1-4,TGTGCCAGCAGCCTCGTTACAGGGGGCGTTGAAAAACTGTTTTTT,CASSLVTGGVEKLFF
.,TRBV5-1,TRBD2,TRBJ2-1,TGCGCCAGCAGTTTAGCGGGAGCAATCTACAATGAGCAGTTCTTC,CASSLAGAIYNEQFF
.,TRBV5-1,.,TRBJ1-2,TGCGCCAGCAGCTTGGAGCAGGGCCACGGCTACACCTTC,CASSLEQGHGYTF
.,TRBV6-1,.,TRBJ2-3,TGTGCCAGCAGTGTCGCGTCAGGGAATGTGGGAGATACGCAGTATTTT,CASSVASGNVGDTQYF
.,TRBV28,.,TRBJ1-4,TGTGCCAGCATTGGGACTACTAATGAAAAACTGTTTTTT,CASIGTTNEKLFF
.,TRBV7-3,.,TRBJ2-3,TGTGCCAGCAGCATAGGTCAGGCAAGCACAGATACGCAGTATTTT,CASSIGQASTDTQYF
few,TRBV27,TRBD1,TRBJ2-3,TGTGCCAGCACCAAAGGGGGCAGCTTCACAGATACGCAGTATTTT,CASTKGGSFTDTQYF
.,TRBV9,TRBD2,TRBJ2-7,TGTGCCAGCAGCGGGACTAGCGGTACCCTAAAAGAGCAGTACTTC,CASSGTSGTLKEQYF
once,TRBV5-1,.,TRBJ2-1,TGCGCCAGCAGCTGGAGACAGGATAGCTCCTACAATGAGCAGTTCTTC,CASSWRQDSSYNEQFF
.,TRBV11-2,TRBD2,TRBJ2-1,TGTGCCAGCAGCTTCCCAGGTCTAGCGGGGAAGTATAATGAGCAGTTCTTC,CASSFPGLAGKYNEQFF
.,TRBV19,TRBD1,TRBJ1-1,TGTGCCAGTAGTATCGTTGAGGGACAGGGTATCACTGAAGCTTTCTTT,CASSIVEGQGITEAFF
.,TRBV4-2,.,TRBJ2-7,TGTGCCAGCAGCCAAGATTTGGGGGGGACAGGCTCGTTCTACGAGCAGTACTTC,CASSQDLGGTGSFYEQYF
.,TRBV7-9,TRBD1,TRBJ2-7,TGTGCCAGCAGCTCTGGACAGGGGGCTTCCTACGAGCAGTACTTC,CASSSGQGASYEQYF
once,TRBV5-1,TRBD1,TRBJ1-2,TGCGCCAGCAGCTCGACAGGGGTGGACTATGGCTACACCTTC,CASSSTGVDYGYTF
.,TRBV5-1,.,TRBJ1-1,TGCGCCAGCAGCTCCGGGTTTGAAGCTTTCTTT,CASSSGFEAFF
.,TRBV11-1,.,TRBJ1-1,TGTGCCAGCAGCTCCAATCAGATAATGAACACTGAAGCTTTCTTT,CASSSNQIMNTEAFF
.,TRBV18,TRBD1,TRBJ2-5,TGTGCCAGCTCACCCAACAGGGGAGAGACCCAGTACTTC,CASSPNRGETQYF
.,TRBV10-1,TRBD1,TRBJ1-6,TGCGCCAGCAGTCGGGACAGGGGGTCCTATAATTCACCCCTCCACTTT,CASSRDRGSYNSPLHF
.,TRBV11-2,.,TRBJ1-4,TGTGCCAGCAGCCCAGGACAGTTACGCCTGTTTTTT,CASSPGQLRLFF
.,TRBV7-3,.,TRBJ2-3,TGTGCCAGCAGCCAGGGAAGAGCAGATACGCAGTATTTT,CASSQGRADTQYF
.,TRBV28,.,TRBJ2-1,TGTGCCGGGAAGGGTCCTGGGGGGGAGCAGTTCTTC,CAGKGPGGEQFF
few,TRBV2,TRBD1,TRBJ1-5,TGTGCCAGCAGTCCCGGGACAGACAATCAGCCCCAGCATTTT,CASSPGTDNQPQHF
.,TRBV10-3,TRBD1,TRBJ2-3,TGTGCCATCAGTGGGGGACAGGGGCGTTTGGAGGCAGATACGCAGTATTTT,CAISGGQGRLEADTQYF
.,TRBV11-2,TRBD2,TRBJ2-4,TGTGCCAGCAGCTTAGACCCCAGCGGGAGAAACATTCAGTACTTC,CASSLDPSGRNIQYF
.,TRBV5-6,.,TRBJ2-2,TGTGCCAGCAGCTTTGGCCTTAACACCGGGGAGCTGTTTTTT,CASSFGLNTGELFF
.,TRBV30,TRBD2,TRBJ2-5,TGTGCCTGGAGTGGACCGACTAGCGGGGCTTCGGAGACCCAGTACTTC,CAWSGPTSGASETQYF
few,TRBV27,TRBD1,TRBJ2-5,TGTGCCAGCAGGACAGGGGAGACCCAGTACTTC,CASRTGETQYF
.,TRBV4-1,.,TRBJ1-1,TGCGCCAGCAGCCAAGAACGTGAGCAGGGTCGAAGGGCAGGGCCTGAAGCTTTCTTT,CASSQEREQGRRAGPEAFF
many,TRBV6-5,TRBD1,TRBJ1-4,TGTGCCAGCAGTTACTACGGGACAGATAATGAAAAACTGTTTTTT,CASSYYGTDNEKLFF
few,TRBV5-6,TRBD2,TRBJ2-3,TGTGCCAGCAGACTGGGACTAGCCGCAGATACGCAGTATTTT,CASRLGLAADTQYF
.,TRBV27,TRBD2,TRBJ2-7,TGTGCCAGCAGTTCTCGTTTGGTAGCGGGAAGGGCCTCCTACGAGCAGTACTTC,CASSSRLVAGRASYEQYF
.,TRBV4-1,.,TRBJ2-7,TGCGCCAGCAGCCAAGTTTTACATACCTACGAGCAGTACTTC,CASSQVLHTYEQYF
.,TRBV6-5,.,TRBJ1-2,TGTGCCAGCGGAAGGGAGCTCGGGTATGGCTACACCTTC,CASGRELGYGYTF
.,TRBV7-2,TRBD2,TRBJ2-7,TGTGCCAGCAGCTTAGATCTAGCGGGAGGAAGGGAGCAGTACTTC,CASSLDLAGGREQYF
few,TRBV2,.,TRBJ1-2,TGTGCCAGCCGGCGGCAGACTAACTATGGCTACACCTTC,CASRRQTNYGYTF